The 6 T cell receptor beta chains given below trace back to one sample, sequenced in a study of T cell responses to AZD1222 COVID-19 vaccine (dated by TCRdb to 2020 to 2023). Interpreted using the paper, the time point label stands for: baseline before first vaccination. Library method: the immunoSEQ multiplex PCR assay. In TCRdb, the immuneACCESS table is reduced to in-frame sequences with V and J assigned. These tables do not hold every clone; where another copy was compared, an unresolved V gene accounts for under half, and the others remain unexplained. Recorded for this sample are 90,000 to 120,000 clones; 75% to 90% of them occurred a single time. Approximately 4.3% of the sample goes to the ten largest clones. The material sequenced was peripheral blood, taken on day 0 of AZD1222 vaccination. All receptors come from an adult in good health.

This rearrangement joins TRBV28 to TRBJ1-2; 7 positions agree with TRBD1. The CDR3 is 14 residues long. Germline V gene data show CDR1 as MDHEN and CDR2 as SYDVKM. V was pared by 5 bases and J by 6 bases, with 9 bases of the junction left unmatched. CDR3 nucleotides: TGTGCCAGCAGTGTGGACAGGCCGCTCAATGGCTACACCTTC. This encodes CASSVDRPLNGYTF.

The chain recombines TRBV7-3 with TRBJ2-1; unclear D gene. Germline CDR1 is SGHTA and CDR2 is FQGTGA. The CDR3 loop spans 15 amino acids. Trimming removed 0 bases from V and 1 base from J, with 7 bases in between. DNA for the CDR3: TGTGCCAGCAGCTTAACGTTAGGTTCCTACAATGAGCAGTTCTTC. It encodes CASSLTLGSYNEQFF.

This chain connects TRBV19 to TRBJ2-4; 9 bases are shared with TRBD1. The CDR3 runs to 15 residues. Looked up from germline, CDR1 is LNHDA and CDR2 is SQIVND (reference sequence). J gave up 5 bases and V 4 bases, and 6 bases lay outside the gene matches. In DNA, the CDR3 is TGTGCCAGTAGTAGGGACAGGGTGAGCGAAAACATTCAGTACTTC. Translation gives CASSRDRVSENIQYF.

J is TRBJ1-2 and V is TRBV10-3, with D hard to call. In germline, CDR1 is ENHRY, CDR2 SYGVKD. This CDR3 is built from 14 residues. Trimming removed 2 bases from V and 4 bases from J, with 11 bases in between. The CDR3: CAISEEQVIYGYTF. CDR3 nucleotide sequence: TGTGCCATCAGTGAGGAGCAGGTTATCTATGGCTACACCTTC.

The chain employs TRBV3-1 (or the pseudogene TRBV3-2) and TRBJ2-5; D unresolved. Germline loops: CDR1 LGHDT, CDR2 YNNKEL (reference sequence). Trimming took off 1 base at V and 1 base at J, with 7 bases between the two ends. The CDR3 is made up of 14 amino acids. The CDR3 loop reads CASSQGQPQETQYF. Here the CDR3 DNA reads TGTGCCAGCAGCCAAGGGCAGCCCCAAGAGACCCAGTACTTC.

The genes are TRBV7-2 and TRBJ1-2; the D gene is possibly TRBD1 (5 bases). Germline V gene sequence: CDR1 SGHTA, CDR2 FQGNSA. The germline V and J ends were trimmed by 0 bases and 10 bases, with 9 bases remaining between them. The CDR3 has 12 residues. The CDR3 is CASSLAEGFYTF. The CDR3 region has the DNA TGTGCCAGCAGCTTAGCTGAGGGGTTCTACACCTTC.